Here is one T cell receptor (beta chain) with its context. The table came from immunoSEQ multiplex PCR; TCRdb's copy has only in-frame clones and leaves some out. The sample includes over 100,000 clones, 88% of them seen just once. The sample originates from a study of identifying expanded T cells in peripheral blood. Trimming took 10 bases from V and 5 from J, leaving 9 bases between them. Germline V gene data show CDR1 as LNHDA and CDR2 as SQIVND (reference sequence). CDR3 length: 11 amino acids. The source is a person aged 18 to 70 in good health. V gene TRBV19 combines with J gene TRBJ2-4; a possible D gene is TRBD1 (6 bases). Source material: blood. For the CDR3, the DNA is TGTGCCACTAGGACAGAAAACATTCAGTACTTC. It specifies CATRTENIQYF.